What follows are 14 T cell receptor beta chains derived from one specimen sequenced in a study of siplizumab effects on memory and regulatory T cells. Using immunoSEQ multiplex PCR, the repertoire was profiled, and TCRdb retains in-frame clones only, with some absent. The table lists 80,000 to 130,000 clones, 75% to 95% of them singletons. Sequenced input: CD4+ T cells sorted from blood. Receptors were obtained from a human donor in good health. Some clones in this sample may be carry-over from other donors' samples.

The chain has TRBV29-1 and TRBJ2-1, with TRBD1 as a possible D gene (6 bases). Trimming pared 0 bases from V and 3 bases from J, leaving 12 bases between. This CDR3 spans 15 amino acids. Germline V gene sequence: CDR1 SQVTM, CDR2 ANQGSEA. CDR3 bases: TGCAGCGTTGAAGACGGACAGATCGACTACAATGAGCAGTTCTTC. Protein product: CSVEDGQIDYNEQFF.

This chain uses TRBV19 with TRBJ1-5; TRBD1 aligns across 9 bases. Unmatched junction bases numbered 5, after V lost 5 bases and J lost 6 bases. CDR3 size: 14 residues. Germline V lookup: CDR1 LNHDA, CDR2 SQIVND (reference sequence). The CDR3 sequence: CASSQTGGSQPQHF. CDR3 in DNA: TGTGCCAGTAGTCAGACAGGGGGAAGTCAGCCCCAGCATTTT.

The chain couples TRBV6-5 to TRBJ1-1; 7 nucleotides line up with TRBD1. Germline CDR1 and CDR2: MNHEY and SVGAGI. After removal of 3 bases from V and 0 bases from J, the junction contained 7 bases not matched to a gene. The CDR3 covers 16 residues. CDR3 sequence (DNA): TGTGCCAGCAGTTATCTGGGGGACAGAGTGAACACTGAAGCTTTCTTT. Its translation: CASSYLGDRVNTEAFF.

V usage is TRBV10-2 and J usage is TRBJ2-7; the D is unclear. Germline CDR1 is WSHSY and CDR2 is SAAADI. This CDR3 spans 12 amino acids. Trimming removed 3 bases at V and 9 bases at J, with 12 bases between. The CDR3 reads CASSDVGMRQYF. CDR3 nucleotides: TGCGCCAGCAGTGATGTGGGTATGCGGCAGTACTTC.

This clone came up once. The rearrangement links TRBV2 to TRBJ2-7; 10 bases match TRBD1. The J segment lost 6 bases and the V segment lost 7 bases, leaving 6 bases of the junction unmatched. The CDR3 length is 13 residues. Germline loops: CDR1 SNHLY, CDR2 FYNNEI. CDR3 protein: CASTTGTGVEQYF. CDR3 in DNA: TGTGCCAGCACAACCGGGACAGGGGTCGAGCAGTACTTC.

The V and J genes are TRBV5-4 and TRBJ2-1, with TRBD2 identical over 9 bases. The CDR3 sequence is 15 residues long. After removal of 0 bases from V and 5 bases from J, the junction contained 3 bases not matched to a gene. Germline-derived CDR1 and CDR2 are SGHNT and YYREEE (reference sequence). CDR3 sequence reads: CASSLGTSVNNEQFF. CDR3 DNA: TGTGCCAGCAGCTTGGGGACTAGCGTGAACAATGAGCAGTTCTTC.

The rearrangement joins TRBV2 to TRBJ2-2; D is perhaps TRBD1 (6 bases). The CDR3 is 15 residues long. V was trimmed by 6 bases and J by 1 base, leaving 12 bases between them. CDR1 is SNHLY and CDR2 is FYNNEI in the germline V gene. The CDR3 DNA sequence: TGTGCCAGCAGGGTACAGGGATTGAACACCGGGGAGCTGTTTTTT. Its translation is CASRVQGLNTGELFF.

This clone is a singleton in its sample. The chain uses TRBV11-2 and TRBJ2-2; 9 bases are shared with TRBD2. CDR1 and CDR2 from the germline V gene are SGHAT and FQNNGV. V shed 2 bases, J shed 2 bases, and the junction held 6 bases outside the gene matches. The CDR3 is made up of 17 amino acids. CDR3 coding DNA: TGTGCCAGCAGCTTATCGGCGGGAGGGGGTAACACCGGGGAGCTGTTTTTT. Its translation: CASSLSAGGGNTGELFF.

The V gene is TRBV7-8, the J gene TRBJ2-6; D uncertain. V was clipped by 6 bases and J by 0 bases, with 9 bases between them. The CDR3 extends over 15 amino acids. The V gene's germline CDR1 is SGHVS and CDR2 FQNEAQ. As DNA, the CDR3 is TGTGCCAGCAGATTATTAGCCTCTGGGGCCAACGTCCTGACTTTC. Amino acids: CASRLLASGANVLTF. The full variable domain, rest sourced from reference TRBV7-8 and TRBJ2-6, is GAGVSQSPRYKVAKRGQDVALRCDPISGHVSLFWYQQALGQGPEFLTYFQNEAQLDKSGLPSDRFFAERPEGSVSTLKIQRTQQEDSAVYLCASRLLASGANVLTFGAGSRLTVL.

This clone has just one count. The chain carries TRBV12-5 and TRBJ2-1; 10 nucleotides line up with TRBD1. Germline V gives CDR1 LGHNT, CDR2 FRNRAP. This CDR3 contains 13 residues. The junction had 3 bases not matched to a gene; V was cut back by 6 bases and J by 7 bases. CDR3 nucleotides: TGTGCTAGTGGCTGGGGACAGGGGAATGAGCAGTTCTTC. This gives the protein CASGWGQGNEQFF.

This clone was counted only a few times. This chain links TRBV18 with TRBJ2-1, with TRBD2 matching 7 bases. Germline V gene data show CDR1 as KGHSH and CDR2 as LQKENI. V lost 1 base and J lost 7; bases outside the gene matches: 7. CDR3 size: 15 residues. The CDR3, as DNA: TGTGCCAGCTCACCACAGGGCGGGAGCGGTAATGAGCAGTTCTTC. Translation: CASSPQGGSGNEQFF. Full variable domain (remainder filled in from reference TRBV18 and TRBJ2-1): NAGVMQNPRHLVRRRGQEARLRCSPMKGHSHVYWYRQLPEEGLKFMVYLQKENIIDESGMPKERFSAEFPKEGPSILRIQQVVRGDSAAYFCASSPQGGSGNEQFFGPGTRLTVL.

This clone has a handful of counts. The chain combines TRBV2 with TRBJ1-2; no firm D call. This CDR3 has 13 residues. Germline V gives CDR1 SNHLY, CDR2 FYNNEI. The V gene lost 4 bases and the J gene lost 4 bases, with 10 bases spanning the gap. CDR3: CASSARGSYGYTF. CDR3 in DNA: TGTGCCAGCAGTGCTCGAGGGAGCTATGGCTACACCTTC. Full variable domain (remainder filled in from reference TRBV2 and TRBJ1-2): EPEVTQTPSHQVTQMGQEVILRCVPISNHLYFYWYRQILGQKVEFLVSFYNNEISEKSEIFDDQFSVERPDGSNFTLKIRSTKLEDSAMYFCASSARGSYGYTFGSGTRLTVV.

The rearrangement uses TRBV9 and TRBJ2-4; D uncertain. From germline, CDR1 is SGDLS and CDR2 YYNGEE. The CDR3 is 14 residues long. V gave up 4 bases and J gave up 9 bases, with 17 bases separating them. The CDR3 region has the DNA TGTGCCAGCAGCCAGGCCCGTCAAAGGTCCATTCAGTACTTC. Translated: CASSQARQRSIQYF. The complete variable domain, with remaining parts taken from reference TRBV9 and TRBJ2-4, reads DSGVTQTPKHLITATGQRVTLRCSPRSGDLSVYWYQQSLDQGLQFLIQYYNGEERAKGNILERFSAQQFPDLHSELNLSSLELGDSALYFCASSQARQRSIQYFGAGTRLSVL.

The chain combines TRBV6-1 with TRBJ1-5; 10 bases match TRBD1. There are 13 residues in the CDR3. The J segment lost 7 bases and the V segment lost 7 bases, leaving 4 bases of the junction unmatched. The germline gives CDR1 MNHNS, CDR2 SASEGT. The CDR3 protein is CASIGTGEQPQHF. CDR3 DNA: TGTGCCAGCATTGGGACAGGGGAACAGCCCCAGCATTTT.